A single sample gave rise to the 27 T cell receptor beta chains below, sequenced in a study of control samples from healthy donors and cancer patients. Sequencing was performed with immunoSEQ multiplex PCR; in TCRdb, only in-frame clones are kept and a portion is missing. The sample lists roughly 170,000 clones, 91% occurring once. The sample was blood. The receptors here all came from a woman aged 40-49 years in good health.

The chain combines TRBV5-5 with TRBJ2-2; D possibly corresponds to TRBD1 (5 bases). The germline V gene encodes CDR1 SGHKS and CDR2 YYEKEE (reference sequence). The CDR3 has 13 residues. The V gene lost 3 bases and the J gene lost 6 bases, with 9 bases spanning the gap. CDR3 residues: CASSWQGSGELFF. The CDR3 nucleotides are TGTGCCAGCAGCTGGCAGGGTTCCGGGGAGCTGTTTTTT.

This chain uses TRBV27 with TRBJ2-2; D gene uncertain. This CDR3 is built from 13 residues. Trimming pared 5 bases from V and 4 bases from J, leaving 8 bases between. Germline V CDR1 and CDR2: MNHEY, SMNVEV (reference sequence). The CDR3 here is CASSPYTTGELFF. The CDR3 DNA reads as TGTGCCAGCAGTCCTTATACCACCGGGGAGCTGTTTTTT.

This clone was picked up one time. The chain is built from TRBV5-6 and TRBJ1-2; D unclear. Looked up from germline, CDR1 is SGHDT and CDR2 is YYEEEE. Trimming pared 1 base from V and 2 bases from J, leaving 6 bases between. The CDR3 is 13 residues long. CDR3 sequence reads: CASSLRENYGYTF. As DNA, the CDR3 is TGTGCCAGCAGCTTGAGGGAAAACTATGGCTACACCTTC.

The rearrangement uses TRBV5-5 and TRBJ1-1, with D unresolved. The germline gives CDR1 SGHKS, CDR2 YYEKEE (reference sequence). Trimming took 7 bases from V and 0 from J, leaving 10 bases between them. This CDR3 contains 13 residues. The CDR3 DNA is TGTGCCAGCTTGGACGGAATGAACACTGAAGCTTTCTTT. It encodes CASLDGMNTEAFF. Full variable domain (missing parts from reference TRBV5-5 and TRBJ1-1): DAGVTQSPTHLIKTRGQQVTLRCSPISGHKSVSWYQQVLGQGPQFIFQYYEKEERGRGNFPDRFSARQFPNYSSELNVNALLLGDSALYLCASLDGMNTEAFFGQGTRLTVV.

The chain employs TRBV5-1 and TRBJ2-7; D remains unclear. Germline V gives CDR1 SGHRS, CDR2 YFSETQ. Trimming took off 0 bases at V and 3 bases at J, with 7 bases between the two ends. The CDR3 length is 13 residues. In DNA, the CDR3 is TGCGCCAGCAGCTTGGGTGGCCTCTACGAGCAGTACTTC. Translating it yields CASSLGGLYEQYF.

The genes are TRBV5-5 and TRBJ1-2; 8 positions agree with TRBD1. J gave up 2 bases and V 5 bases, and 5 bases lay outside the gene matches. Germline loops: CDR1 SGHKS, CDR2 YYEKEE (reference sequence). The CDR3 is 14 residues long. The CDR3 is CASRPGTGNYGYTF. CDR3 DNA: TGTGCCAGCAGACCTGGGACAGGAAACTATGGCTACACCTTC.

V usage is TRBV12-3 or TRBV12-4 and J usage is TRBJ1-2; D might be TRBD1 (5 bases). Trimming took off 4 bases at V and 7 bases at J, with 10 bases between the two ends. CDR3 length: 12 amino acids. The CDR3 here is CASSSVGGGYTF. In nucleotides, the CDR3 is TGTGCCAGCAGTTCCGTGGGGGGTGGCTACACCTTC.

The chain uses TRBV5-6 and TRBJ2-1; TRBD2 agrees at 14 bases. In germline, CDR1 is SGHDT, CDR2 YYEEEE. The CDR3 is 16 amino acids. V gave up 0 bases and J gave up 7 bases; unmatched junction bases: 3. CDR3 region: CASSLAGLAGVNEQFF. The CDR3 nucleotides are TGTGCCAGCAGCTTGGCGGGACTAGCGGGGGTTAATGAGCAGTTCTTC.

V gene TRBV11-3 combines with J gene TRBJ2-7; D possibly corresponds to TRBD1 (6 bases). This CDR3 comprises 11 residues. Germline-derived CDR1 and CDR2 are SGHNT and YENEEA. V lost 6 bases and J 7 bases, leaving 10 bases between the germline ends. CDR3 bases: TGTGCCAGCAGTAAAAGGGGGGAGCAGTACTTC. Translating it yields CASSKRGEQYF.

This chain connects TRBV4-1 to TRBJ1-5; 7 bases agree with TRBD1. In germline, CDR1 is MGHRA, CDR2 YSYEKL. The CDR3 has 15 amino acids. Trimming removed 4 bases from V and 7 bases from J; junction bases left unmatched: 10. CDR3 sequence (DNA): TGCGCCAGCAGCCTGATCCGGGACAGTGGGCAGCCCCAGCATTTT. Its translation: CASSLIRDSGQPQHF.

The gene calls are TRBV19 and TRBJ2-3; D gene unclear. V lost 1 base, J lost 9 bases, and 8 bases lay in between. The CDR3 loop spans 12 amino acids. Germline loops: CDR1 LNHDA, CDR2 SQIVND (reference sequence). The CDR3 coding sequence is TGTGCCAGTAGTATAGGGGGTAGCACGCAGTATTTT. This gives the protein CASSIGGSTQYF.

This rearrangement joins TRBV10-2 to TRBJ2-1; 8 positions agree with TRBD2. Germline CDR1 is WSHSY and CDR2 is SAAADI. V dropped 8 bases and J dropped 4; count of bases not matched to a gene: 7. The CDR3 contains 14 residues. The CDR3, as DNA: TGCGCCAGCCGCCGGGGGGGCTCGTACAATGAGCAGTTCTTC. Protein sequence: CASRRGGSYNEQFF.

This chain uses TRBV27 with TRBJ1-1; 7 nucleotides match TRBD1. The CDR3 contains 14 residues. CDR1 is MNHEY, CDR2 SMNVEV, per germline (reference sequence). With 7 bases clipped from V and 3 bases from J, the junction kept 8 bases outside the gene matches. The CDR3 reads CASTPQGRYTEAFF. DNA for the CDR3: TGTGCCAGCACTCCACAGGGGAGATACACTGAAGCTTTCTTT.

The chain is built from TRBV6-5 and TRBJ2-7; possibly TRBD1 for D (5 bases). Trimming took 6 bases from V and 3 from J, leaving 12 bases between them. The CDR3 contains 13 residues. In germline, CDR1 is MNHEY, CDR2 SVGAGI. DNA of the CDR3: TGTGCCAGCAGCCTACCGACAGTCTACGAGCAGTACTTC. Its protein product is CASSLPTVYEQYF.

The chain couples TRBV10-3 to TRBJ1-6; D is perhaps TRBD1 (6 bases). Germline-derived CDR1 and CDR2 are ENHRY and SYGVKD. The length of the CDR3 is 13 residues. Trimming took off 10 bases at V and 7 bases at J, with 14 bases between the two ends. The CDR3 loop reads CASHRVENSPLHF. The CDR3 DNA follows: TGTGCCAGCCACAGGGTTGAGAATTCACCCCTCCACTTT.

This chain links TRBV6-2 or TRBV6-3 with TRBJ1-5; possible D gene TRBD1, 6 bases. The CDR3 runs to 16 residues. Germline lookup yields CDR1 MNHEY and CDR2 SVGEGT. Trimming took off 5 bases at V and 7 bases at J, with 21 bases between the two ends. In nucleotides, the CDR3 is TGTGCCAGCAGTGCCCCGACCGGGGGGCGCGGACAGCCCCAGCATTTT. This gives the protein CASSAPTGGRGQPQHF.

V is TRBV6-5 and J is TRBJ1-3; no reliable D call. The V gene lost 0 bases and the J gene lost 2 bases, with 8 bases spanning the gap. The germline gives CDR1 MNHEY, CDR2 SVGAGI. The CDR3 spans 15 residues. In DNA form, the CDR3 reads TGTGCCAGCAGTTACTCGATCGGTCCTGGAAACACCATATATTTT. Amino acid sequence: CASSYSIGPGNTIYF.

The chain joins TRBV9 to TRBJ1-1; D remains unclear. Germline V CDR1 and CDR2: SGDLS, YYNGEE. This CDR3 is 14 amino acids long. Between the trimmed V and J ends, which lost 2 bases and 1 base, there was a span of 9 bases. CDR3: CASSVAHKNTEAFF. DNA for the CDR3: TGTGCCAGCAGCGTCGCTCACAAGAACACTGAAGCTTTCTTT. Filled out from reference TRBV9 and TRBJ1-1, the complete variable domain reads DSGVTQTPKHLITATGQRVTLRCSPRSGDLSVYWYQQSLDQGLQFLIQYYNGEERAKGNILERFSAQQFPDLHSELNLSSLELGDSALYFCASSVAHKNTEAFFGQGTRLTVV.

The V gene is TRBV7-9, the J gene TRBJ1-1; D is unclear. The CDR3 contains 12 residues. CDR1 SEHNR and CDR2 FQNEAQ come from the germline V gene (reference sequence). Trimming removed 1 base from V and 8 bases from J, with 8 bases in between. Here the CDR3 DNA reads TGTGCCAGCAGCTTAGGGGCAGTCGAAGCTTTCTTT. It translates to CASSLGAVEAFF.

CDR3 nucleotides: TGTGCCAGCAGCCAAGGGGGGTTAGACAATCAGCCCCAGCATTTT. It translates to CASSQGGLDNQPQHF. V usage is TRBV3-1 (or the pseudogene TRBV3-2) and J usage is TRBJ1-5; D perhaps matches TRBD1 (5 bases). Germline-derived CDR1 and CDR2 are LGHDT and YNNKEL (reference sequence). Trimming removed 1 base at V and 3 bases at J, with 10 bases between. This CDR3 has 15 residues.

The chain carries TRBV7-7 and TRBJ2-1, with a possible D match to TRBD1 (6 bases). The germline V gene encodes CDR1 SSHAT and CDR2 FNYEAQ (reference sequence). The CDR3 covers 18 residues. The V end lost 2 bases, the J end lost 5 bases, and 22 bases lay between the germline ends. This CDR3 reads CASSLLPVVEQGNNEQFF. The DNA for the CDR3 is TGTGCCAGCAGCTTACTCCCGGTCGTGGAACAGGGCAACAATGAGCAGTTCTTC.

In this sample, this clone turned up once. The rearrangement links TRBV10-3 to TRBJ1-5; tentative D call: TRBD1 (5 bases). Germline V gene data show CDR1 as ENHRY and CDR2 as SYGVKD. The CDR3 has 14 residues. The V end was cut by 2 bases, the J end by 6 bases, with 11 bases between. The CDR3 DNA follows: TGTGCCATCAGTGAGGGGGCGGGAGGTCAGCCCCAGCATTTT. Protein sequence: CAISEGAGGQPQHF.

The V call is TRBV5-1, the J call TRBJ2-2; either TRBD1 or TRBD2 may fit D (5 bases each). The germline V gene has CDR1 SGHRS and CDR2 YFSETQ. Between the trimmed V and J ends, which lost 4 bases and 1 base, there was a span of 8 bases. The CDR3 contains 14 residues. CDR3 in amino acids: CASSGTWNTGELFF. Written as DNA, the CDR3 is TGCGCCAGCAGCGGGACGTGGAACACCGGGGAGCTGTTTTTT. The full variable domain, in which reference TRBV5-1 and TRBJ2-2 provide the parts outside the CDR3, is KAGVTQTPRYLIKTRGQQVTLSCSPISGHRSVSWYQQTPGQGLQFLFEYFSETQRNKGNFPGRFSGRQFSNSRSEMNVSTLELGDSALYLCASSGTWNTGELFFGEGSRLTVL.

The chain carries TRBV5-1 and TRBJ2-7; 8 bases map to TRBD1. The CDR3 extends over 14 amino acids. V was pared by 2 bases and J by 1 base, with 2 bases of the junction left unmatched. CDR1 and CDR2 from the germline V gene are SGHRS and YFSETQ. In DNA form, the CDR3 reads TGCGCCAGCAGCTTTCGGACAGGGTCCTACGAGCAGTACTTC. This encodes CASSFRTGSYEQYF.

The V gene is TRBV5-8, the J gene TRBJ1-1, with D perhaps matching TRBD1 (5 bases). With 1 base removed from V and 5 bases from J, the gap between germline ends came to 9 bases. The germline gives CDR1 SGHTS, CDR2 YDEGEE. The CDR3 runs to 13 residues. CDR3 bases: TGTGCCAGCAGCTTGTCGGGGGTGACTGAAGCTTTCTTT. This encodes CASSLSGVTEAFF.

The V gene is TRBV4-2, the J gene TRBJ2-5; 8 bases are a match to TRBD2. The germline V gene encodes CDR1 LGHNA and CDR2 YNFKEQ. The CDR3 extends over 16 amino acids. Trimming took 4 bases from V and 1 from J; bases not matched to a gene: 8. In DNA, the CDR3 is TGTGCCAGCAGCCCACAGGGCGGGGGGCCCCAAGAGACCCAGTACTTC. This sequence encodes CASSPQGGGPQETQYF.

The V call is TRBV7-9, the J call TRBJ2-1; D gene uncertain. CDR1 is SEHNR and CDR2 is FQNEAQ in the germline V gene (reference sequence). CDR3 length: 13 residues. V was cut by 4 bases and J by 9 bases, with 13 bases left in between. CDR3 sequence: CASSSVWVGEQFF. The CDR3 DNA reads as TGTGCCAGCAGCTCAGTTTGGGTAGGTGAGCAGTTCTTC.